What follows is one T cell receptor (beta chain) and its context. Distinct nucleotide sequences in the sample also encode this CDR3. Original handling: Estimates of nucleated cell counts were drawn from the amplification of reference gene primers. The table came from immunoSEQ multiplex PCR; TCRdb's copy has only in-frame clones and leaves some out. The V and J calls and clone size are taken from that table; D and trimming were inferred from the DNA. The sample contains some 330,000 clones, just under 90% of which appear only once. This specimen comes from a study of blood T cell repertoires in COVID-19. Study in general: COVID-19 samples collected from the United States, Italy and Spain covered acute and convalescent phases. PBMCs, B-cell-depleted T cells, or T cells were the source of the cDNA or gDNA that made up the material.

Trimming pared 5 bases from V and 1 base from J, leaving 8 bases between. The CDR3 runs 13 residues. The chain joins TRBV12-3 or TRBV12-4 to TRBJ1-1, with D perhaps matching TRBD1 (6 bases). The sequencing sample was made of peripheral blood. The TCR originated in a woman between 25 and 40 years old with COVID-19, enrolled during active disease. CDR3 nucleotides: TGTGCCAGCAGTATGACAGGGAACACTGAAGCTTTCTTT. Amino acids: CASSMTGNTEAFF.